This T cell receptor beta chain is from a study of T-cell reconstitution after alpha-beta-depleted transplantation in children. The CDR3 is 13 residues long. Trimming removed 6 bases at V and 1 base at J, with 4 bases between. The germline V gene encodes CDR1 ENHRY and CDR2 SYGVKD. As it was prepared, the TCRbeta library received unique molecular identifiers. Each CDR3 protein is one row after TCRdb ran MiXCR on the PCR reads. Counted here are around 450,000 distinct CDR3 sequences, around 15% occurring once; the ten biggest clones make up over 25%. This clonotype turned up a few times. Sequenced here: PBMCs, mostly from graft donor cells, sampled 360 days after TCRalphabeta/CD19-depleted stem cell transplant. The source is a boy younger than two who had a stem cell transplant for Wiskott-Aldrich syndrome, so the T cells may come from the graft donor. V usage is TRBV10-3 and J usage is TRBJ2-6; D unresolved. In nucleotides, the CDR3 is TGTGCCATCAGCTATTCTGGGGCCAACGTCCTGACTTTC. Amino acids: CAISYSGANVLTF.